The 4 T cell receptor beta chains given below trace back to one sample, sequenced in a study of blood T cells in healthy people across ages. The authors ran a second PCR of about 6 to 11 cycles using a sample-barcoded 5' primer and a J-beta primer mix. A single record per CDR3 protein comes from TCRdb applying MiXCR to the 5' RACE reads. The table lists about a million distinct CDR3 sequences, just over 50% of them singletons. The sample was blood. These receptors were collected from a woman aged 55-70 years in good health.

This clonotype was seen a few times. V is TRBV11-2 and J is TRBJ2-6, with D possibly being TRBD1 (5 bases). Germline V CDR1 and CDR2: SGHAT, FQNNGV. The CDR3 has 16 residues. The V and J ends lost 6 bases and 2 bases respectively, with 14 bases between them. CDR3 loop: CASRGLGAPGANVLTF. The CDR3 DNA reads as TGTGCCAGCAGAGGGCTTGGGGCGCCTGGGGCCAACGTCCTGACTTTC. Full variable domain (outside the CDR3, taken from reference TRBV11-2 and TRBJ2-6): EAGVAQSPRYKIIEKRQSVAFWCNPISGHATLYWYQQILGQGPKLLIQFQNNGVVDDSQLPKDRFSAERLKGVDSTLKIQPAKLEDSAVYLCASRGLGAPGANVLTFGAGSRLTVL.

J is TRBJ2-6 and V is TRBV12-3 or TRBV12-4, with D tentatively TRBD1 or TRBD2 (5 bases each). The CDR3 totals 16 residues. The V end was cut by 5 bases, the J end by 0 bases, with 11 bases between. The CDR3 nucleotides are TGTGCCAGCAGTGGGGGTAAAAGCTCTGGGGCCAACGTCCTGACTTTC. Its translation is CASSGGKSSGANVLTF.

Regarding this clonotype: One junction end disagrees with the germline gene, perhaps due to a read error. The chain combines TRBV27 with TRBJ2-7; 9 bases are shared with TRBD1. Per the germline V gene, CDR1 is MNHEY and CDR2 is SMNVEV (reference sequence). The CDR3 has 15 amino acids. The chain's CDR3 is CAGSYRQGVSYEQYF. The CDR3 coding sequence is TGTGCCGGCAGTTACCGACAGGGGGTCTCCTACGAGCAGTACTTC.

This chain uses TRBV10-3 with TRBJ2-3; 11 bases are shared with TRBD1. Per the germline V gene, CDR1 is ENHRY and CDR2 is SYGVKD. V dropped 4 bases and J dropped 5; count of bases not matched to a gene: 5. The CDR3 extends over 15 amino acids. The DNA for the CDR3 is TGTGCCATCAGTGGGACAGGGGGCGTCGGAGATACGCAGTATTTT. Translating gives CAISGTGGVGDTQYF.